This T cell receptor (beta chain) comes out of a study of cytomegalovirus exposure and HLA in healthy donors. Study-wide results and limits: Upon later analysis, HLA-associated TCR beta chains proved more clonally expanded than other, equally common chains.

Germline CDR1 MDHEN, CDR2 SYDVKM. Trimming shortened V by 6 bases and J by 1 base, and 16 bases separated the two germline ends. CDR3 length: 16 residues. Notes on this clone: What it recognizes is unknown.

In the PCR, 60 Vbeta and 13 Jbeta primers were used. Only in-frame clones appear in the TCRdb table, and some are missing; sequencing was by immunoSEQ multiplex PCR. The repertoire holds 150,000 to 160,000 clones, with 74% as singletons. The chain recombines TRBV28 with TRBJ1-3; possibly TRBD1 for D (6 bases). The sequenced sample was PBMCs. The clonotype was recovered from a man aged 25-40 years in good health and CMV-seronegative. The CDR3 spells CASSTTLRGSGNTIYF. The CDR3 coding sequence is TGTGCCAGCAGCACGACCCTCAGGGGTTCTGGAAACACCATATATTTT.